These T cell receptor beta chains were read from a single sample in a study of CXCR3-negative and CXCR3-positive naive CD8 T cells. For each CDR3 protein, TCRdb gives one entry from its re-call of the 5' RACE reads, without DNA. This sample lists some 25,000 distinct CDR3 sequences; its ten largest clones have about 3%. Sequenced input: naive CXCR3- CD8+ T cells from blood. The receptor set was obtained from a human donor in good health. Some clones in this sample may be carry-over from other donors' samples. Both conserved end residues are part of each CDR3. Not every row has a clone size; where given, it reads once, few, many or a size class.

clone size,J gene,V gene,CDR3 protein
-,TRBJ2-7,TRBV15,CATSRDLAQYEQYF
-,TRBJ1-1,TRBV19,CATAKGLNTEAFF
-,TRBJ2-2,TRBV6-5,CASSYSPDKPHRVFF
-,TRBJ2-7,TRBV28,CASSPGPTVAYEQYF
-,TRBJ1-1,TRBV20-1,CSAGTGGRAEAFF
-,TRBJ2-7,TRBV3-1,CASSQGGRTYEQYF
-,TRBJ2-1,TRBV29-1,CSVEEPSYRGFYNEQFF
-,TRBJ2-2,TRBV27,CASSLASPNTGELFF
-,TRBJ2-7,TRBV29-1,CSVEDLGEEVRSYEQYF
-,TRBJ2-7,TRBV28,CASTPGGSEQYF
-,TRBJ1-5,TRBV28,CASSLYRGSNQPQHF
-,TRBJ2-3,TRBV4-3,CASSQGTPLAMGADTQYF
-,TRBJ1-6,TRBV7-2,CASSLADLGTRELHF
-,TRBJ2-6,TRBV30,CAWSPGGSYSGANVLTF
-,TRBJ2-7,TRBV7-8,CASSLGGGLVYYEQYF
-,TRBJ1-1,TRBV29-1,CSVQTGDESGPTAFF
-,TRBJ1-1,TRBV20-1,CSALFGEVTEAFF
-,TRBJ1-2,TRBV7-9,CASSDEGGDEYGYTF
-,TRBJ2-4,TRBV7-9,CASSLEQEPPGLIQYF
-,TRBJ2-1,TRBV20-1,CSARSPDRGGYNEQFF
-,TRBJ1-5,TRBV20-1,CSASGSVPNQPQHF
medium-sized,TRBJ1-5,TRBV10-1,CASSRDRGWPQHF
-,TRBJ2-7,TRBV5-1,CASSLEGGPGSYEQYF
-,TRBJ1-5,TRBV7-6,CASSLWGDQPQHF
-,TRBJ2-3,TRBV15,CATTLWASSTDTQYF
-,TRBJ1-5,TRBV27,CASSSHRGNSNQPQHF
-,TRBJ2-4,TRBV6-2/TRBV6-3,CASSRQELAKNIQYF
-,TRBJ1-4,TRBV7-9,CASSLFRPGTNEKLFF
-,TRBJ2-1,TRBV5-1,CASSRDSLNEQFF
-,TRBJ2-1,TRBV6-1,CASRGLAGGGEQFF
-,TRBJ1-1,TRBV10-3,CAISDLNTEAFF
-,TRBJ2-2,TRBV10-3,CAISPSSASNTGELFF